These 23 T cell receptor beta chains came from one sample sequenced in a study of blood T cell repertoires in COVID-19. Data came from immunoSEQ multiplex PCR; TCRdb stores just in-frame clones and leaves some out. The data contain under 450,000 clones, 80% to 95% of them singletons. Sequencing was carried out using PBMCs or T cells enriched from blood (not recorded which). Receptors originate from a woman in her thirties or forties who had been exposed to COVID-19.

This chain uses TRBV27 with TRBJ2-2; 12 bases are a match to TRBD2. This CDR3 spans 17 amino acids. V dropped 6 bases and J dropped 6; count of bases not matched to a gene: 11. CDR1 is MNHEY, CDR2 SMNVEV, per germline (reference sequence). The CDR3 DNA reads TGTGCCAGCAGCCGAGCTAGCGGGAGGGCCGTGGCCGGGGAGCTGTTTTTT. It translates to CASSRASGRAVAGELFF.

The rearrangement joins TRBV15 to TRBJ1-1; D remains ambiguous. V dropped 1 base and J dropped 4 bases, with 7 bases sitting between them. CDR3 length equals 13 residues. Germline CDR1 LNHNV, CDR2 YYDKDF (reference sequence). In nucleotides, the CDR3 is TGTGCCACCAGCAGAGTAGCCCCCACTGAAGCTTTCTTT. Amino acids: CATSRVAPTEAFF.

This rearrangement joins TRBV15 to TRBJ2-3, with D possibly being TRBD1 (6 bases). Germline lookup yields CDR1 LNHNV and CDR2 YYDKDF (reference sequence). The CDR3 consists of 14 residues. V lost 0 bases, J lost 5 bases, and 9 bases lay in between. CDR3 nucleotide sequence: TGTGCCACCAGCAGAGAACTAGGGGGAGATACGCAGTATTTT. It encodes CATSRELGGDTQYF. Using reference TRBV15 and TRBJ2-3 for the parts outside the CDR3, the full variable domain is DAMVIQNPRYQVTQFGKPVTLSCSQTLNHNVMYWYQQKSSQAPKLLFHYYDKDFNNEADTPDNFQSRRPNTSFCFLDIRSPGLGDTAMYLCATSRELGGDTQYFGPGTRLTVL.

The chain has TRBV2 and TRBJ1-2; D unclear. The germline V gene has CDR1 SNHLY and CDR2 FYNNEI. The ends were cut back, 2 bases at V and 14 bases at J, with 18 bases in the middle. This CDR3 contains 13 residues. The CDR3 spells CASSEQQIASLTF. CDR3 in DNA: TGTGCCAGCAGTGAACAACAAATAGCCAGCCTTACCTTC. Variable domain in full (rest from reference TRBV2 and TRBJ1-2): EPEVTQTPSHQVTQMGQEVILRCVPISNHLYFYWYRQILGQKVEFLVSFYNNEISEKSEIFDDQFSVERPDGSNFTLKIRSTKLEDSAMYFCASSEQQIASLTFGSGTRLTVV.

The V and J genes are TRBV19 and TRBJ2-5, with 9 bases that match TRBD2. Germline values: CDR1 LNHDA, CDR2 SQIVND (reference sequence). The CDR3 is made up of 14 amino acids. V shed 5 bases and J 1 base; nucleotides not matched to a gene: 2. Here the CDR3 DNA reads TGTGCCAGTAGTTCGCGGGGGGGCCAAGAGACCCAGTACTTC. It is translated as CASSSRGGQETQYF.

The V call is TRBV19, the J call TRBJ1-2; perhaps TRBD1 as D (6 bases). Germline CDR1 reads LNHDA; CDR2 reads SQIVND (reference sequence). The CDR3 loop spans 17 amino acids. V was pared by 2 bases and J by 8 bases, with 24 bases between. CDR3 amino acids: CASSIQGRGRGPEGYTF. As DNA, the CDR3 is TGTGCCAGTAGTATACAGGGCAGGGGAAGGGGCCCTGAAGGCTACACCTTC.

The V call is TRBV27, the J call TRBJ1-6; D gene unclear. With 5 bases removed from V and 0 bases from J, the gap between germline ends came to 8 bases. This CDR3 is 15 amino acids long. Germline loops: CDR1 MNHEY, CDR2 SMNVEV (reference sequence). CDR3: CASSLVSSYNSPLHF. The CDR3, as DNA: TGTGCCAGCAGTCTCGTTAGCTCCTATAATTCACCCCTCCACTTT.

The CDR3 DNA sequence: TGTGCCAGCAGCTTGGCGGGGTCATCGGGGGAAAAACTGTTTTTT. Translated: CASSLAGSSGEKLFF. This chain joins TRBV5-6 and TRBJ1-4; D unresolved. V was clipped by 0 bases and J by 8 bases, with 14 bases between them. This CDR3 spans 15 amino acids. From germline, CDR1 is SGHDT and CDR2 YYEEEE.

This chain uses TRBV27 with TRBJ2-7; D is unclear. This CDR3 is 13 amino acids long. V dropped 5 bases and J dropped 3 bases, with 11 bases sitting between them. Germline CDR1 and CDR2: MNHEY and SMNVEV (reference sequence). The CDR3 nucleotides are TGTGCCAGCAGTCCTGAATTGAGCTACGAGCAGTACTTC. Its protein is CASSPELSYEQYF.

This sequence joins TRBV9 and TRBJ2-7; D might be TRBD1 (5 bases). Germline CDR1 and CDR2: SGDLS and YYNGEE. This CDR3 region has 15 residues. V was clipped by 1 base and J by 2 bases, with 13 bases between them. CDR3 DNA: TGTGCCAGCAGCGTAAAAAACAGGCTCACCTACGAGCAGTACTTC. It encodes CASSVKNRLTYEQYF.

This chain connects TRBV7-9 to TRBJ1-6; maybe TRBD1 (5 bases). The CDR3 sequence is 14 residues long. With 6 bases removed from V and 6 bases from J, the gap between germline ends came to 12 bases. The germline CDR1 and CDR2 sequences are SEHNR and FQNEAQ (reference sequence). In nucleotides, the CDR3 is TGTGCCAGCAGTTCGGACACTCGTAATTCACCCCTCCACTTT. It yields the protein CASSSDTRNSPLHF.

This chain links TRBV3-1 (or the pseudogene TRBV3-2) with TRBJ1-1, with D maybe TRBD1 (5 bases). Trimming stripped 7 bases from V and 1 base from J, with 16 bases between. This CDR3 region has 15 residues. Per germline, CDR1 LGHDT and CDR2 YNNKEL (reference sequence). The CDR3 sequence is CASIKRGGGNTEAFF. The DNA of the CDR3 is TGTGCCAGCATCAAGAGGGGAGGAGGGAACACTGAAGCTTTCTTT.

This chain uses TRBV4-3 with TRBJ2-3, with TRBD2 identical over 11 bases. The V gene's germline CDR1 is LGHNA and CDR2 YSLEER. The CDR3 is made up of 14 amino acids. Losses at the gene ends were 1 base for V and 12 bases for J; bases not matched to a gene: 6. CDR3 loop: CASSQVETSGKQYF. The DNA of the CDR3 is TGCGCCAGCAGCCAAGTGGAGACTAGCGGGAAACAGTATTTT.

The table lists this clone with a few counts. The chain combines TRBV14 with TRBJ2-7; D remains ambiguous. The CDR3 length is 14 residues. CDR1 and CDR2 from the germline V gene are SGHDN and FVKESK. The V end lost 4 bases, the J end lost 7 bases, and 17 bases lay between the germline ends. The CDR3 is CASSPLAGGVEQYF. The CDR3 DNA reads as TGTGCCAGCAGCCCTCTGGCCGGCGGTGTGGAGCAGTACTTC.

CDR3 sequence reads: CASSTLGRPYEQYF. DNA for the CDR3: TGTGCCAGTAGTACCTTAGGGAGACCCTACGAGCAGTACTTC. This chain connects TRBV19 to TRBJ2-7, with D tentatively TRBD2 (5 bases). The CDR3 totals 14 residues. Per germline, CDR1 LNHDA and CDR2 SQIVND (reference sequence). The V end was cut by 4 bases, the J end by 2 bases, with 12 bases between.

This CDR3 reads CASSRTSGGLWAQETQYF. The CDR3 coding sequence is TGTGCCAGCAGTCGCACTAGCGGGGGCCTCTGGGCTCAAGAGACCCAGTACTTC. The V gene is TRBV3-1 (or the pseudogene TRBV3-2), the J gene TRBJ2-5, with 11 bases identical to TRBD2. The CDR3 sequence is 18 residues long. The V gene's germline CDR1 is LGHDT and CDR2 YNNKEL (reference sequence). With V trimmed by 6 bases and J by 2 bases, 14 bases remained unmatched.

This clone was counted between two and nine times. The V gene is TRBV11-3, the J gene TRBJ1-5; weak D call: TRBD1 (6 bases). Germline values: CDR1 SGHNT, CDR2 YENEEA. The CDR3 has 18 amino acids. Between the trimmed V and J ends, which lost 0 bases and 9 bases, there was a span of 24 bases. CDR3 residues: CASSLDLDRPFALGPQHF. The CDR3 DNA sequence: TGTGCCAGCAGCTTAGATTTAGACAGGCCCTTTGCCTTGGGGCCCCAGCATTTT.

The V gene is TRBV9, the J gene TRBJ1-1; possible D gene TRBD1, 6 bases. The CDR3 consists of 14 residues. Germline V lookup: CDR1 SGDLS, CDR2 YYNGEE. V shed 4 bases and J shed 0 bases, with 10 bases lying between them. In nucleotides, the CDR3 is TGTGCCAGCAGCCGGACAGAGTTGAACACTGAAGCTTTCTTT. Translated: CASSRTELNTEAFF.

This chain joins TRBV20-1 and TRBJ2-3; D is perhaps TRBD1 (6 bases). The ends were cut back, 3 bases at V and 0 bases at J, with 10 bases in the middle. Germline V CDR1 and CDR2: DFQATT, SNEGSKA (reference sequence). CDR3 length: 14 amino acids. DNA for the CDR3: TGCAGTGCTAGTTGGACAGTTAGCACAGATACGCAGTATTTT. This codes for CSASWTVSTDTQYF.

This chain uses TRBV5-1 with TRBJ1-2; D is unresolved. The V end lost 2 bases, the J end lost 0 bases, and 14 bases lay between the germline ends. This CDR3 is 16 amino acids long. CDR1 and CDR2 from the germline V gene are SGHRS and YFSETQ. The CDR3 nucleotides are TGCGCCAGCAGCTTCCGGCCAATACTATCTAACTATGGCTACACCTTC. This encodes CASSFRPILSNYGYTF.

The CDR3 DNA sequence: TGTGCCAGCAGTTACTCAGGGGTCTCCTACAATGAGCAGTTCTTC. As protein: CASSYSGVSYNEQFF. The rearrangement links TRBV6-5 to TRBJ2-1, with a possible D match to TRBD1 (5 bases). V was clipped by 0 bases and J by 0 bases, with 6 bases between them. Germline-derived CDR1 and CDR2 are MNHEY and SVGAGI. This CDR3 is built from 15 residues.

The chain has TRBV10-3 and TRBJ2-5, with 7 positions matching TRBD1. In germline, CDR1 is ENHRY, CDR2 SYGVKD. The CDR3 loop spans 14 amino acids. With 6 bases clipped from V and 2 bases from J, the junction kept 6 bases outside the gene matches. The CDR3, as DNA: TGTGCCATCAGCCCCGGGACAGTACAAGAGACCCAGTACTTC. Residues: CAISPGTVQETQYF.

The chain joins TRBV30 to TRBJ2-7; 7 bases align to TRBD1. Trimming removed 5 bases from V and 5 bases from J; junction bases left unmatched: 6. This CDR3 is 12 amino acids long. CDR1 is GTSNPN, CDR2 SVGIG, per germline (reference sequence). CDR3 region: CAWLGQLNEQYF. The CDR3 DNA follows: TGTGCCTGGCTGGGACAGTTAAACGAGCAGTACTTC.